The rows below give T cell receptor beta chains drawn from one sample of a study of blood T cell repertoires in COVID-19. Here immunoSEQ multiplex PCR was the method, and the copy in TCRdb shows in-frame clones only, minus some. This table has 100,000 to 150,000 clones, around 74% appearing once. The sample comprised peripheral blood. The receptors derive from a man aged 80 or over with COVID-19, enrolled during active disease. CDR3s include the opening cysteine and the closing phenylalanine or tryptophan. Size is omitted from some rows. Given values are once, few, many or a class for expanded clones.

abundance	v_gene	CDR3aa
-	TRBV6-1	CASSDPGDTGELFF
few	TRBV7-2	CASSLATVQGWVLEVF
-	TRBV28	CASSDGEDNEQFF
once	TRBV6-9	CARTSGDLLVGTDTQYF
-	TRBV10-3	CAISVTRSSTDTQYF
-	TRBV11-3	CASSLQPAGGQETQYF
-	TRBV11-2	CASSPGQHTGELFF
-	TRBV7-9	CASSLAYRTAGELFF
once	TRBV5-1	CASSFLQGSSYEQYF
-	TRBV9	CASSVGGGSDSPLHF
-	TRBV18	CASSPLTGPRTDTQYF
few	TRBV19	CATHGTGGSPYGYTF
-	TRBV3-1/TRBV3-2	CASSPSTRGNTEAFF
-	TRBV7-2	CASSFQGADTEAFF
-	TRBV4-2	CASSQAKDGGANEKLFF
-	TRBV24-1	CATSGAGGGSSTDTQYF
-	TRBV28	CASSFPRDSEAFF
-	TRBV10-3	CAISESPPGQADTIYF
-	TRBV2	CASGSRENIQYF
-	TRBV5-1	CASSLAQSNTEAFF
-	TRBV5-5	CASSRTSGRSGELFF
-	TRBV3-1/TRBV3-2	CASSLALAGGVDTQYF
-	TRBV5-8	CASSLLGSSGANVLTF
-	TRBV10-3	CAISDSSGSYEQYF
-	TRBV13	CASSLKLRRDIEAFF
-	TRBV6-5	CASSTGVNQPQHF
-	TRBV11-3	CASSPEDGNNEQFF
-	TRBV18	CASSADRASGNTIYF
once	TRBV6-5	CASSYPTSGKETQYF
-	TRBV18	CASSRTSGSSYNEQFF
few	TRBV5-1	CASSGDSLNYGYTF
few	TRBV14	CASSRQTASSGNTIYF
-	TRBV5-4	CASSWAGTGVEKLFF
-	TRBV2	CASSEVSRTQYF
-	TRBV28	CASNRGGGNEKLFF
-	TRBV6-5	CASSPGTGGYTIYF
-	TRBV7-9	CASSLLASPQETQYF